This T cell receptor (beta chain) was captured by sequencing in a study of blood T cells in healthy people across ages. Total RNA, at least 6 micrograms per sample, came from PBMCs. The CDR3 has 16 residues. Combining a sample-barcoded 5' primer with a J-beta primer mix, a second PCR ran for roughly 7 to 11 cycles. Every single cDNA molecule received a tag from a template-switch adaptor with 12 random nucleotides. TCRdb fed the 5' RACE reads into MiXCR, producing one record per CDR3 protein. The sample lists 1.4 million or so distinct CDR3 sequences, 40% to 45% seen once, with about 4.1% in the top ten.

The sample taken for sequencing was blood. The source is a woman in her late teens or twenties in good health. This rearrangement joins TRBV21-1 to TRBJ1-5; the table's D call, TRBD1, was not checked against the DNA. TRBV21-1 is recorded as a pseudogene. The CDR3 reads CASSKEGAGINQPQHF. The CDR3 region has the DNA TGTGCCAGCAGCAAAGAGGGGGCAGGGATAAATCAGCCCCAGCATTTT.